The T cell receptor (beta chain) described here comes from a study of T-cell memory formation after mild COVID-19. About the research overall: TCR clusters mostly belonged to single donors.

Whole-study results and caveats: A subset of responding clones appeared in pre-infection memory, suggesting cross-reactive memory joined.

This clonotype has a handful of counts. Antigen unknown. TCRdb reprocessed the 5' RACE reads with MiXCR, giving one entry per CDR3 protein. In the table there are about 470,000 distinct CDR3 sequences, around 25% of which are singletons. The CDR3 has 15 amino acids. CDR1 is SGHRS and CDR2 is YFSETQ in the germline V gene. V was pared by 0 bases and J by 1 base, with 10 bases between. The sample was PBMCs or a T cell subset sorted from them (not recorded which). The receptor was derived from an adult woman who had mild COVID-19 (a few samples of this study predate the infection). Cell type and time point are not known. The chain has TRBV5-1 and TRBJ1-1; no definite D call. CDR3 bases: TGCGCCAGCAGCTTGGGAGGCTCGCGGAACACTGAAGCTTTCTTT. It codes for CASSLGGSRNTEAFF.